The source of this TCR beta chain is a study of blood T cell repertoires in COVID-19. The length of the CDR3 is 17 residues. V shed 0 bases, J shed 4 bases, and the junction held 9 bases outside the gene matches. The V gene's germline CDR1 is SGHRS and CDR2 YFSETQ. Sequenced by immunoSEQ multiplex PCR; TCRdb stores in-frame clones only, minus some. The table has about 280,000 clones, approximately 86% seen once. This receptor was obtained from a man aged 18 to 30 with active or convalescent COVID-19. Sequenced material: peripheral blood. The rearrangement links TRBV5-1 to TRBJ2-5; TRBD2 agrees at 10 bases. The CDR3 DNA follows: TGCGCCAGCAGCTTGGTATCACTAGCGGGGAATATAGAGACCCAGTACTTC. This sequence encodes CASSLVSLAGNIETQYF.